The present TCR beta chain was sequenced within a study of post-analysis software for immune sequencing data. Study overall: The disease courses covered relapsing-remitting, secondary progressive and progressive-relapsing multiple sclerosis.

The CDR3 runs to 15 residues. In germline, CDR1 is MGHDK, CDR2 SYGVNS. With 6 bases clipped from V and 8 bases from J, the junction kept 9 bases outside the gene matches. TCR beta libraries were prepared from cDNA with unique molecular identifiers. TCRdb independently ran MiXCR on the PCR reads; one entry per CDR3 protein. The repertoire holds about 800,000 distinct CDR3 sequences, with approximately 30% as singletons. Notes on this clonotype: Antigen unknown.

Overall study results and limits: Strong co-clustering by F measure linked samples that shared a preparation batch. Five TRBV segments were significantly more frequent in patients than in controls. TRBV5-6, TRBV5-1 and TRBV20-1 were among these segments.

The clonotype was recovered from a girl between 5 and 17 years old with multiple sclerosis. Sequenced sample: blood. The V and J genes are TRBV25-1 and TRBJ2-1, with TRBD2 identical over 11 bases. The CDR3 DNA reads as TGTGCCAGCAGGGGGGGGCTAGCGGGAGGTGATGAGCAGTTCTTC. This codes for CASRGGLAGGDEQFF.